This T cell receptor (beta chain) was documented in a study of cytomegalovirus exposure and HLA in healthy donors. As for the study in general: In a later analysis, the 120 or so validation repertoires were reported to have used the same platform as the roughly 700 first-cohort repertoires.

Produced via immunoSEQ multiplex PCR; TCRdb's table is partial and in-frame only. The sample consists of 250,000 to 400,000 clones, around 87% of them appearing once. This clone is a singleton in its sample. Germline lookup yields CDR1 SGDLS and CDR2 YYNGEE. With 4 bases removed from V and 10 bases from J, the gap between germline ends came to 15 bases. The CDR3 consists of 13 residues. The sequencing input was PBMCs. The sequence was collected from a woman aged 30 to 39 in good health and CMV-seropositive. The gene calls are TRBV9 and TRBJ2-1, with D perhaps TRBD1 or TRBD2 (5 bases each). The CDR3 DNA follows: TGTGCCAGCAGCTCTCAACCGAGGGACGAGCAGTTCTTC. It is translated as CASSSQPRDEQFF.